Shown below are 14 T cell receptor beta chains from a single sample sequenced in a study of a mutant IDH1 vaccine in newly diagnosed glioma. This table comes from immunoSEQ multiplex PCR, and its TCRdb copy is limited to in-frame clones, with some not included. The sample lists about 32,000 clones, more than 75% occurring once. Time point described: week 35, safety follow-up. Mutant IDH1 20-mer peptide, at 300 ug, made up each vaccine dose, with topical imiquimod. For these receptors, no antigen is known. The sample here was PBMCs, taken from a glioma patient whose treatment included an IDH1 peptide vaccine. The receptors were gathered from a woman aged 40 to 50 with glioma.

The rearrangement joins TRBV5-6 to TRBJ2-7, with D perhaps matching TRBD1 (5 bases). CDR1 and CDR2 (germline): SGHDT, YYEEEE. Trimming took 0 bases from V and 3 from J, leaving 10 bases between them. The CDR3 consists of 14 residues. CDR3: CASSLDGANYEQYF. The CDR3 DNA reads as TGTGCCAGCAGCTTGGATGGGGCAAACTACGAGCAGTACTTC.

This clone has a handful of counts. The rearrangement joins TRBV12-5 to TRBJ1-5; 9 bases are a match to TRBD1. Germline CDR1 is LGHNT and CDR2 is FRNRAP. The CDR3 length is 14 residues. V shed 6 bases and J 4 bases; nucleotides not matched to a gene: 4. In DNA form, the CDR3 reads TGTGCTAGTGGCCCCGGACAGGGGAATCAGCCCCAGCATTTT. Translating it yields CASGPGQGNQPQHF. Variable domain in full (rest from reference TRBV12-5 and TRBJ1-5): DARVTQTPRHKVTEMGQEVTMRCQPILGHNTVFWYRQTMMQGLELLAYFRNRAPLDDSGMPKDRFSAEMPDATLATLKIQPSEPRDSAVYFCASGPGQGNQPQHFGDGTRLSIL.

The chain joins TRBV14 to TRBJ1-1; the D is unclear. The CDR3 has 15 amino acids. The germline V gene has CDR1 SGHDN and CDR2 FVKESK. Trimming took off 0 bases at V and 6 bases at J, with 14 bases between the two ends. The CDR3 sequence: CASSQDPSGKAEAFF. The CDR3 DNA reads as TGTGCCAGCAGCCAAGACCCCAGCGGGAAGGCTGAAGCTTTCTTT.

The CDR3 region has the DNA TGTGCCAGCAGCTTTTGGCGGGGAGTCACCGGGGAGCTGTTTTTT. It specifies CASSFWRGVTGELFF. The V gene is TRBV5-6, the J gene TRBJ2-2, with D perhaps matching TRBD2 (6 bases). The V end lost 2 bases, the J end lost 4 bases, and 12 bases lay between the germline ends. The CDR3 totals 15 residues. Germline V lookup: CDR1 SGHDT, CDR2 YYEEEE. Looking up the rest from reference TRBV5-6 and TRBJ2-2 gives the full variable domain: DAGVTQSPTHLIKTRGQQVTLRCSPKSGHDTVSWYQQALGQGPQFIFQYYEEEERQRGNFPDRFSGHQFPNYSSELNVNALLLGDSALYLCASSFWRGVTGELFFGEGSRLTVL.

The chain uses TRBV4-1 and TRBJ1-4, with D unresolved. Germline CDR1 MGHRA, CDR2 YSYEKL. Trimming pared 0 bases from V and 3 bases from J, leaving 11 bases between. CDR3 length: 16 residues. CDR3 amino acids: CASSQEGNFANEKLFF. The DNA for the CDR3 is TGCGCCAGCAGCCAAGAGGGGAATTTCGCTAATGAAAAACTGTTTTTT.

The chain carries TRBV5-4 and TRBJ2-2, with 7 bases that match TRBD1. The J segment lost 7 bases and the V segment lost 5 bases, leaving 5 bases of the junction unmatched. This CDR3 is built from 13 residues. Per germline, CDR1 SGHNT and CDR2 YYREEE (reference sequence). The CDR3 coding sequence is TGTGCCAGCAGTGAGGGGGCGGTCGGGGAGCTGTTTTTT. As protein: CASSEGAVGELFF. Full variable domain (outside the CDR3, taken from reference TRBV5-4 and TRBJ2-2): ETGVTQSPTHLIKTRGQQVTLRCSSQSGHNTVSWYQQALGQGPQFIFQYYREEENGRGNFPPRFSGLQFPNYSSELNVNALELDDSALYLCASSEGAVGELFFGEGSRLTVL.

The rearrangement joins TRBV6-1 to TRBJ1-2; maybe TRBD1 (5 bases). Trimming left V 9 bases short and J 5 bases short, with 16 bases between. Germline assignment: CDR1 MNHNS and CDR2 SASEGT. The CDR3 runs to 13 residues. The CDR3 loop is CASHSGGYYGYTF. The CDR3 nucleotides read TGTGCCAGTCACTCGGGGGGTTATTATGGCTACACCTTC.

This chain uses TRBV18 with TRBJ2-7, with D possibly TRBD2 on 5 matching bases. The CDR3 is 15 residues long. Trimming shortened V by 3 bases and J by 2 bases, and 14 bases separated the two germline ends. From germline, CDR1 is KGHSH and CDR2 LQKENI. The CDR3 coding sequence is TGTGCCAGCTCACCTCAGGACGGAGGCCCCTACGAGCAGTACTTC. It translates to CASSPQDGGPYEQYF.

V is TRBV18 and J is TRBJ2-3; no firm D call. The germline V gene encodes CDR1 KGHSH and CDR2 LQKENI. The CDR3 length is 13 residues. V dropped 3 bases and J dropped 4 bases, with 8 bases sitting between them. The CDR3 sequence: CASSPRQADTQYF. CDR3 sequence (DNA): TGTGCCAGCTCACCCAGGCAGGCAGATACGCAGTATTTT. The full variable domain, completed using reference TRBV18 and TRBJ2-3, is NAGVMQNPRHLVRRRGQEARLRCSPMKGHSHVYWYRQLPEEGLKFMVYLQKENIIDESGMPKERFSAEFPKEGPSILRIQQVVRGDSAAYFCASSPRQADTQYFGPGTRLTVL.

This sequence joins TRBV10-2 and TRBJ2-7, with no clear D. The CDR3 loop spans 12 amino acids. V lost 4 bases, J lost 3 bases, and 7 bases lay in between. The germline V gene has CDR1 WSHSY and CDR2 SAAADI. CDR3 nucleotide sequence: TGCGCCAGCAGTGGCGGCAGCTACGAGCAGTACTTC. Amino acid sequence: CASSGGSYEQYF.

The V and J genes are TRBV6-1 and TRBJ2-7; the match to TRBD1 covers 7 bases. Germline V gene sequence: CDR1 MNHNS, CDR2 SASEGT. This CDR3 has 14 amino acids. V trimming: 4 bases; J trimming: 2 bases; junction bases outside the gene matches: 5. CDR3 loop: CASSGKGQTYEQYF. The CDR3 DNA sequence: TGTGCCAGCAGTGGAAAGGGACAGACCTACGAGCAGTACTTC.

This sequence joins TRBV7-9 and TRBJ2-3; D possibly matches TRBD1 or TRBD2 (6 bases each). V shed 1 base and J shed 4 bases, with 9 bases lying between them. Germline V lookup: CDR1 SEHNR, CDR2 FQNEAQ (reference sequence). This CDR3 is built from 14 residues. CDR3 nucleotide sequence: TGTGCCAGCAGCTTAGTGGGGGGCGCAGATACGCAGTATTTT. Translation gives CASSLVGGADTQYF. The whole variable domain, remainder taken from reference TRBV7-9 and TRBJ2-3, is DTGVSQNPRHKITKRGQNVTFRCDPISEHNRLYWYRQTLGQGPEFLTYFQNEAQLEKSRLLSDRFSAERPKGSFSTLEIQRTEQGDSAMYLCASSLVGGADTQYFGPGTRLTVL.

V usage is TRBV5-6 and J usage is TRBJ1-1; the D is unclear. Trimming pared 0 bases from V and 4 bases from J, leaving 13 bases between. Germline lookup yields CDR1 SGHDT and CDR2 YYEEEE. The CDR3 is 15 residues long. CDR3 in amino acids: CASSLEGGFFTEAFF. The CDR3 bases are TGTGCCAGCAGCTTGGAGGGAGGGTTTTTCACTGAAGCTTTCTTT.

The chain recombines TRBV7-9 with TRBJ2-1, with 9 bases fitting TRBD2. From germline, CDR1 is SEHNR and CDR2 FQNEAQ (reference sequence). Trimming removed 5 bases from V and 2 bases from J; junction bases left unmatched: 7. CDR3 length equals 16 residues. CDR3 bases: TGTGCCAGCAGCCCCCTCGTAGCGGGGGCCTACAATGAGCAGTTCTTC. Its protein is CASSPLVAGAYNEQFF.